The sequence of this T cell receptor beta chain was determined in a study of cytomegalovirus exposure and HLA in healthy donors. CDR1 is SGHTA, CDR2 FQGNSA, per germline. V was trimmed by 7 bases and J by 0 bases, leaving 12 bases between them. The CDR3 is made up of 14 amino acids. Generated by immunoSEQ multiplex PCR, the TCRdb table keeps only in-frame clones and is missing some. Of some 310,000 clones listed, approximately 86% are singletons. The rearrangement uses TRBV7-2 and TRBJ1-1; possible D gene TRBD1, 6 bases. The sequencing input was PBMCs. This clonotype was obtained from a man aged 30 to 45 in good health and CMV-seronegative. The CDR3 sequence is CASKKAGVNTEAFF. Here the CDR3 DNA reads TGTGCCAGCAAGAAAGCAGGGGTGAACACTGAAGCTTTCTTT.